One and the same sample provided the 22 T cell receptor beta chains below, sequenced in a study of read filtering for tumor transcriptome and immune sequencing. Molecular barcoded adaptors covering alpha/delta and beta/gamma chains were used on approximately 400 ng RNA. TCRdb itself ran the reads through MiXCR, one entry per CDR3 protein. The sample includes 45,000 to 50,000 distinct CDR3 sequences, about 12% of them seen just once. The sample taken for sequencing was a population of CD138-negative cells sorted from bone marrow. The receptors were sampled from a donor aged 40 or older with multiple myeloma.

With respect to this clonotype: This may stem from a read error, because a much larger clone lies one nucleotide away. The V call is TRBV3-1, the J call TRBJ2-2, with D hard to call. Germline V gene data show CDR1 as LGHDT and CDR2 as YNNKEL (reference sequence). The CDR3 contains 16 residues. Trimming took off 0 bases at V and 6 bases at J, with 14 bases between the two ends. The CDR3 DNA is TGTGCCAGCAGCCAAGACCTCAATGATCCACCCGGGGAGCTGTTTTTT. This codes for CASSQDLNDPPGELFF.

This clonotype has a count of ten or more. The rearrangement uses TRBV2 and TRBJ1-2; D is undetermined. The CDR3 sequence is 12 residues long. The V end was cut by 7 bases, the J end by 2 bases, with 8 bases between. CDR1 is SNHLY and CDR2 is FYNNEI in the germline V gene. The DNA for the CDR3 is TGTGCCAGCAAAGGAGGGAACTATGGCTACACCTTC. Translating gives CASKGGNYGYTF.

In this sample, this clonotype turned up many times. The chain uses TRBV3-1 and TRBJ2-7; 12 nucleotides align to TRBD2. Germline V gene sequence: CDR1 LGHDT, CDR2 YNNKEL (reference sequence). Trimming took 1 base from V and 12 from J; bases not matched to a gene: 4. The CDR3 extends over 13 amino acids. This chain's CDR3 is CASSQGTSGTGYF. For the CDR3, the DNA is TGTGCCAGCAGCCAAGGGACTAGCGGGACGGGGTACTTC.

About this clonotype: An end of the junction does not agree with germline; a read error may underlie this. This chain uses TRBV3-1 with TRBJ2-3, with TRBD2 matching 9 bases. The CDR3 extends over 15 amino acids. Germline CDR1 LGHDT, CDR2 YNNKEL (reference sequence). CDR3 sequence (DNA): TGTGCCAGCAGCCGCGGGAGGGCCCCCACAAATACGCAGTATTTT. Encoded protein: CASSRGRAPTNTQYF.

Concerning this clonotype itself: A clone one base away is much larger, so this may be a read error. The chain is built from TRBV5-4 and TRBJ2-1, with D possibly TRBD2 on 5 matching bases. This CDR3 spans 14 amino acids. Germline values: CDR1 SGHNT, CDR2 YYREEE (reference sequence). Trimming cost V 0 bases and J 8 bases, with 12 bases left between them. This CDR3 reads CASSLDYSSDEQFF. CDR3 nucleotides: TGTGCCAGCAGCTTGGACTATAGTAGCGATGAGCAGTTCTTC.

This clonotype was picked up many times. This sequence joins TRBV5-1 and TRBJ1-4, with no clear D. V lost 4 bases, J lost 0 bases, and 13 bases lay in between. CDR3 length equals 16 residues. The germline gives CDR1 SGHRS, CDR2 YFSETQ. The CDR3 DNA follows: TGCGCCAGCAGCCCGGAGCCCGGAGCAACTAATGAAAAACTGTTTTTT. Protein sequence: CASSPEPGATNEKLFF.

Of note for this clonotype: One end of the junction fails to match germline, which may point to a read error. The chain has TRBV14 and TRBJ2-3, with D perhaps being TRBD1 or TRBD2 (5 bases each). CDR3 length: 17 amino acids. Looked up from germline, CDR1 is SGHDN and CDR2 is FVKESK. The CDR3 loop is CASSQDWWGCRTDTRYF. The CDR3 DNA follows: TGTGCCAGCAGCCAAGATTGGTGGGGGTGCCGAACAGATACGCGGTATTTT.

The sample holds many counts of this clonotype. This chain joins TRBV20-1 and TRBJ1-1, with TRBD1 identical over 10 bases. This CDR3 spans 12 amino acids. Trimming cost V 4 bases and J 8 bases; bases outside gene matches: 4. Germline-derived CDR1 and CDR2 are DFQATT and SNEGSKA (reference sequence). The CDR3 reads CSATWDRGEAFF. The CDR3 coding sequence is TGCAGTGCTACCTGGGACAGGGGCGAAGCTTTCTTT.

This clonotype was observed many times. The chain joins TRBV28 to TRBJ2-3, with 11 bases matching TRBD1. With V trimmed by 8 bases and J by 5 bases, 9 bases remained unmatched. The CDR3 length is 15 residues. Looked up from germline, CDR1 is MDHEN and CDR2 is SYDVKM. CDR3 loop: CASVPPDRGQDTQYF. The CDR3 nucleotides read TGTGCCAGCGTTCCCCCGGACAGGGGGCAAGATACGCAGTATTTT.

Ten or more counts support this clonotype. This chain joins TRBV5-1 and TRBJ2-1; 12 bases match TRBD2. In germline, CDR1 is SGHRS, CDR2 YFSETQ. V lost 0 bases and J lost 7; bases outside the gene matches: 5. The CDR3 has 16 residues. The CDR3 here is CASSLELAGGGNEQFF. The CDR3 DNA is TGCGCCAGCAGCTTGGAACTAGCGGGAGGAGGTAATGAGCAGTTCTTC.

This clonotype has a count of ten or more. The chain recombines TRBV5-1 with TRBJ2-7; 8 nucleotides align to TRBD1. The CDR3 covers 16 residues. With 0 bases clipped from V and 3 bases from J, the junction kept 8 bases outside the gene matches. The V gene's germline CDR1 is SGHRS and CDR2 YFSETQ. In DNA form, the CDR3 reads TGCGCCAGCAGCTTGGCGTCGACAGGGGTCGTCTACGAGCAGTACTTC. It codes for CASSLASTGVVYEQYF. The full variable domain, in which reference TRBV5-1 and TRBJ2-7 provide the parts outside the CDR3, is KAGVTQTPRYLIKTRGQQVTLSCSPISGHRSVSWYQQTPGQGLQFLFEYFSETQRNKGNFPGRFSGRQFSNSRSEMNVSTLELGDSALYLCASSLASTGVVYEQYFGPGTRLTVT.

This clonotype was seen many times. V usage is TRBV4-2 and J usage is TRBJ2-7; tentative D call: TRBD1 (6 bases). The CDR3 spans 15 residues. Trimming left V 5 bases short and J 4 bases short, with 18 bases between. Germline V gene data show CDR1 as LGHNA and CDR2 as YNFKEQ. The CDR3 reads CASSSRDKGIYEQYF. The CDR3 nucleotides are TGTGCCAGCAGCTCCCGGGACAAGGGGATTTACGAGCAGTACTTC.

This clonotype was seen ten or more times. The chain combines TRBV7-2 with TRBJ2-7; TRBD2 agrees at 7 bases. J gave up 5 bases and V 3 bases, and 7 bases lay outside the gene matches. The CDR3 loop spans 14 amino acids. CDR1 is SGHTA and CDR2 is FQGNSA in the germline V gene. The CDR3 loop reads CASSFSGGTNEQYF. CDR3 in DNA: TGTGCCAGCAGCTTCTCGGGAGGAACCAACGAGCAGTACTTC.

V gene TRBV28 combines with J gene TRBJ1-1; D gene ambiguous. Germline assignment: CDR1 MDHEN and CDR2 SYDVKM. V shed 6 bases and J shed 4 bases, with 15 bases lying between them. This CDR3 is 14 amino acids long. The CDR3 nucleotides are TGTGCCAGCAGACTGAGGGTGTCTCGCACTGAAGCTTTCTTT. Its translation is CASRLRVSRTEAFF.

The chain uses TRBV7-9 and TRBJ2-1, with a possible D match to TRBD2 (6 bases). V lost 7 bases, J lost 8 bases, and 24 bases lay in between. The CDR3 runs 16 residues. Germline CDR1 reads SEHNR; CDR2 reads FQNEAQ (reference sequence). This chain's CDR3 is CASIPNLAPVVDEQFF. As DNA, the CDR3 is TGTGCCAGCATCCCTAACCTAGCGCCAGTGGTAGATGAGCAGTTCTTC. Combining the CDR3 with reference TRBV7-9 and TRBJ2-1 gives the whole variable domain DTGVSQNPRHKITKRGQNVTFRCDPISEHNRLYWYRQTLGQGPEFLTYFQNEAQLEKSRLLSDRFSAERPKGSFSTLEIQRTEQGDSAMYLCASIPNLAPVVDEQFFGPGTRLTVL.

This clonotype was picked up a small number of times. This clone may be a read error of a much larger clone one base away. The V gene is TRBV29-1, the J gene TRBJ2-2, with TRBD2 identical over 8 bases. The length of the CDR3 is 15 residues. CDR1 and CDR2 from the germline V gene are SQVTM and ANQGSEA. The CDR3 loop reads CSVVGSGGYTGEQFF. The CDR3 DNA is TGCAGCGTTGTTGGATCGGGAGGGTACACCGGGGAGCAGTTTTTT.

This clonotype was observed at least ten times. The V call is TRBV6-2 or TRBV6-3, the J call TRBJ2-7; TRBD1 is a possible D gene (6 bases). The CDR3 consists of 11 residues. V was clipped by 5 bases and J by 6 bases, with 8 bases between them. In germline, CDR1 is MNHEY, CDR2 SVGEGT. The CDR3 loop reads CASSQGGEQYF. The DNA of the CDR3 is TGTGCCAGCAGTCAAGGGGGCGAGCAGTACTTC.

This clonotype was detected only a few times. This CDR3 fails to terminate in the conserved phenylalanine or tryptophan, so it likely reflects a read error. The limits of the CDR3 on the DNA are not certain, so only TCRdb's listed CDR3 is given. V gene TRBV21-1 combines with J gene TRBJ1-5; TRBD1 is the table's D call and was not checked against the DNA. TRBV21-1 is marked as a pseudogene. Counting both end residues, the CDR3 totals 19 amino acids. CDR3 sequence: CASSKSSWGGGAGNQPQHL.

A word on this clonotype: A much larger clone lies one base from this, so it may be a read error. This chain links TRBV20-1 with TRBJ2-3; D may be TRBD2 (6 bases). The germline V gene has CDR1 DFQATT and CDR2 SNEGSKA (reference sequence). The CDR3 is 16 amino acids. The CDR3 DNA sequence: TGCAGTGCGCCGGGAGTGTTGCGGGGAGGCACAGATGCGCAGTATTTT. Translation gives CSAPGVLRGGTDAQYF.

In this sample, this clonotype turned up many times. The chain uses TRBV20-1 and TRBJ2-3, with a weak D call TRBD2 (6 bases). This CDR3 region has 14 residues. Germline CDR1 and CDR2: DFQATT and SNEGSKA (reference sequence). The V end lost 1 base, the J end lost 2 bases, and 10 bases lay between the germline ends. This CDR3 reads CSARAGAITDTQYF. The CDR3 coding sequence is TGCAGTGCTAGAGCGGGAGCAATCACAGATACGCAGTATTTT.

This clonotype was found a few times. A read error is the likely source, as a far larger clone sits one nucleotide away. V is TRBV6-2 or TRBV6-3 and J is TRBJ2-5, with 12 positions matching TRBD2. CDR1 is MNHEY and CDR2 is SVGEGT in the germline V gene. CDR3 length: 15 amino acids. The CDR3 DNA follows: TGTGCCAACAGTCGACTAGCGGGAGTCGGGGAGACCCAGTACTTC. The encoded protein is CANSRLAGVGETQYF.

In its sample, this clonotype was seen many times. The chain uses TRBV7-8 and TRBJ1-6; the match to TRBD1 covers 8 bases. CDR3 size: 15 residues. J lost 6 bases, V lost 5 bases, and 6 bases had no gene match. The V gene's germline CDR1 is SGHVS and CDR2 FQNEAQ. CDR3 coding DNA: TGTGCCAGCAGCCGAAACGACAGGGGTAATTCACCCCTCCACTTT. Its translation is CASSRNDRGNSPLHF.